These 5 T cell receptor beta chains share one sample of origin, sequenced in a study of OX40 agonist ivuxolimab in advanced cancers. Sequencing was performed with immunoSEQ multiplex PCR; in TCRdb, only in-frame clones are kept and a portion is missing. This sample yields 35,000 or so clones, of which 76% are seen a single time; 20% to 25% belongs to the top ten. Sequences were derived from CD4+ or CD8+ T cells sorted from blood, sampled in a trial of the OX40 agonist ivuxolimab. The receptors derive from an adult with an advanced solid tumor such as melanoma, head and neck, liver or kidney cancer.

This clone was seen more than once but under ten times. The rearrangement uses TRBV19 and TRBJ1-2; the D gene is possibly TRBD1 (5 bases). The CDR3 loop spans 13 amino acids. From germline, CDR1 is LNHDA and CDR2 SQIVND (reference sequence). V lost 5 bases, J lost 2 bases, and 9 bases lay in between. CDR3 protein: CASSGGANYGYTF. CDR3 DNA sequence: TGTGCCAGTAGTGGAGGGGCCAACTATGGCTACACCTTC.

The genes are TRBV4-1 and TRBJ2-1, with D unclear. Trimming removed 5 bases at V and 8 bases at J, with 7 bases between. The germline CDR1 and CDR2 sequences are MGHRA and YSYEKL. The CDR3 length is 11 residues. DNA for the CDR3: TGCGCCAGCAGCATAGGTGATGAGCAGTTCTTC. This gives the protein CASSIGDEQFF.

The CDR3 nucleotides read TGTGCCAGCAGCCAAGACCTCCTCGACTCTGGAAACACCATATATTTT. Translated, it gives CASSQDLLDSGNTIYF. The chain combines TRBV4-2 with TRBJ1-3; D unresolved. The germline V gene has CDR1 LGHNA and CDR2 YNFKEQ. Between the trimmed V and J ends, which lost 0 bases and 0 bases, there was a span of 9 bases. The CDR3 spans 16 residues.

The rearrangement uses TRBV6-1 and TRBJ2-3; D is unclear. Germline-derived CDR1 and CDR2 are MNHNS and SASEGT. The CDR3 is made up of 13 amino acids. V was cut by 9 bases and J by 0 bases, with 10 bases left in between. CDR3 DNA: TGTGCCAGTCGGTGGGCTAGCACAGATACGCAGTATTTT. As protein: CASRWASTDTQYF.

The chain carries TRBV6-1 and TRBJ2-6; 7 bases map to TRBD1. The ends lost 6 bases at V and 1 base at J; junction bases unmatched: 3. CDR3 length equals 15 residues. CDR1 is MNHNS and CDR2 is SASEGT in the germline V gene. The CDR3 reads CASSLQGSGANVLTF. The DNA for the CDR3 is TGTGCCAGCAGCCTACAGGGGTCTGGGGCCAACGTCCTGACTTTC.